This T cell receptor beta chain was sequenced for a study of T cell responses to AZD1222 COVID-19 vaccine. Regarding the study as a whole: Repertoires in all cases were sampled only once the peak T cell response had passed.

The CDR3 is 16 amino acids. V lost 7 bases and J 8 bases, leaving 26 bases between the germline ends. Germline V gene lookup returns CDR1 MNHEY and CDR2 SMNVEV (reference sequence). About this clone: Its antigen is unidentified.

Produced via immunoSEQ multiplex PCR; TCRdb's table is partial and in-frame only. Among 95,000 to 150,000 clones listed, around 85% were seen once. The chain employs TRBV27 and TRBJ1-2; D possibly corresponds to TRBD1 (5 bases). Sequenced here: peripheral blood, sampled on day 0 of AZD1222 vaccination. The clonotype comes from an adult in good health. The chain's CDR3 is CASTILGGGDVSGYTF. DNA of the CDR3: TGTGCCAGCACCATACTGGGGGGTGGGGACGTGAGCGGCTACACCTTC.